Below are 9 T cell receptor beta chains sequenced from a single sample in a study of a mutant IDH1 vaccine in newly diagnosed glioma. Time point given: baseline, week 1 (first vaccination visit). Indicated treatment: pre-vaccination baseline after standard-of-care therapy. The assay was immunoSEQ multiplex PCR, and TCRdb's table has in-frame clones only and misses some. The top ten clones hold roughly 19% of a sample with tens of thousands of clones, more than 80% of them seen once. Sequencing used PBMCs, obtained from a glioma patient treated with radiotherapy, temozolomide or both. Receptor source: a man aged 18 to 35 with glioma.

The V and J genes are TRBV5-6 and TRBJ2-7; possible D gene TRBD1, 5 bases. V lost 0 bases to trimming and J lost 0 bases, with 7 bases between them. The CDR3 spans 14 residues. Germline V gives CDR1 SGHDT, CDR2 YYEEEE. The CDR3 sequence is CASSLVQGSYEQYF. The CDR3 DNA reads as TGTGCCAGCAGCTTGGTTCAGGGCTCCTACGAGCAGTACTTC.

V and J are TRBV29-1 and TRBJ1-1; D gene uncertain. Between the trimmed V and J ends, which lost 6 bases and 1 base, there was a span of 12 bases. Germline values: CDR1 SQVTM, CDR2 ANQGSEA. This CDR3 is 13 amino acids long. DNA for the CDR3: TGCAGCGTAGCAAGCCCAGGGAACACTGAAGCTTTCTTT. Translation: CSVASPGNTEAFF.

This chain links TRBV6-6 with TRBJ1-1, with TRBD1 identical over 7 bases. The germline V gene encodes CDR1 MNHNY and CDR2 SVGAGI (reference sequence). This CDR3 has 15 residues. V lost 7 bases to trimming and J lost 4 bases; unmatched junction nucleotides: 12. This CDR3 reads CASNLKTGRSTEAFF. In DNA form, the CDR3 reads TGTGCCAGCAACTTAAAGACAGGGAGGAGCACTGAAGCTTTCTTT.

The chain carries TRBV19 and TRBJ2-6; tentatively, D is TRBD2 (5 bases). The CDR3 length is 16 residues. V was clipped by 7 bases and J by 4 bases, with 17 bases between them. Germline V CDR1 and CDR2: LNHDA, SQIVND (reference sequence). CDR3 residues: CASTPVGIAGANVLTF. The CDR3 nucleotides read TGTGCCAGTACCCCCGTCGGGATTGCAGGGGCCAACGTCCTGACTTTC.

The rearrangement links TRBV29-1 to TRBJ1-2, with 7 bases that match TRBD1. V lost 3 bases, J lost 4 bases, and 5 bases stayed unmatched. Germline V gene sequence: CDR1 SQVTM, CDR2 ANQGSEA. The CDR3 totals 13 residues. Here the CDR3 DNA reads TGCAGCGTTGACCCCGGACAGGTCTATGGCTACACCTTC. It specifies CSVDPGQVYGYTF.

This rearrangement joins TRBV4-3 to TRBJ2-7; 8 positions match TRBD2. V was pared by 4 bases and J by 2 bases, with 13 bases of the junction left unmatched. Germline V CDR1 and CDR2: LGHNA, YSLEER. This CDR3 has 17 residues. CDR3 nucleotide sequence: TGCGCCAGCAGCCCATACATTAGCGGGAAATTCACCTACGAGCAGTACTTC. Its translation: CASSPYISGKFTYEQYF.

The chain is built from TRBV4-3 and TRBJ2-5; D uncertain. The DNA end is more similar to TRBJ2-7, so the J call may be wrong. Germline CDR1 reads LGHNA; CDR2 reads YSLEER. This CDR3 contains 13 residues. The CDR3 DNA reads as TGCGCCAGCAGCCAAGAGCCGGAAAACGAGCAGTACTTC. Translated: CASSQEPENEQYF.

In DNA form, the CDR3 reads TGTGCCAGCAGTCGTCCGGGACTAACCTACGAGCAGTACTTC. Protein product: CASSRPGLTYEQYF. The chain recombines TRBV7-2 with TRBJ2-7, with TRBD2 identical over 7 bases. Germline V gives CDR1 SGHTA, CDR2 FQGNSA. The CDR3 has 14 amino acids. The V gene end was trimmed by 6 bases and the J gene end by 2 bases; junction bases not matched to a gene: 7.

This chain links TRBV7-6 with TRBJ2-3; 8 bases are shared with TRBD2. CDR3 length: 16 residues. Germline V gives CDR1 SGHVS, CDR2 FNYEAQ. Trimming took 1 base from V and 1 from J; bases not matched to a gene: 4. CDR3 region: CASSLGASGRTDTQYF. In DNA, the CDR3 is TGTGCCAGCAGCTTAGGGGCTAGCGGGCGCACAGATACGCAGTATTTT.